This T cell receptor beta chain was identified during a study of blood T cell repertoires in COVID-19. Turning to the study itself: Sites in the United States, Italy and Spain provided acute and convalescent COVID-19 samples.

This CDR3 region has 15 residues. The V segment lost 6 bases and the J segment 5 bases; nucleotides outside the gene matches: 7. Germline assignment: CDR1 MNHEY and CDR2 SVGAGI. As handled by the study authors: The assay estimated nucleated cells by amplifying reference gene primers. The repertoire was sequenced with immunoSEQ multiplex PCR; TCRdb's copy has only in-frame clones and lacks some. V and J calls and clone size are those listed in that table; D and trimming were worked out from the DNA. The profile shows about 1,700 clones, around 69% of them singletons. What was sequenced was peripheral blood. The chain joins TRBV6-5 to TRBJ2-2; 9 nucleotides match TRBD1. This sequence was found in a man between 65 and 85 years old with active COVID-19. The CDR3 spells CASRLTGGGTGELFF. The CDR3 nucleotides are TGTGCCAGCAGACTAACAGGGGGCGGGACCGGGGAGCTGTTTTTT.